The 26 T cell receptor beta chains reported below all come from one sample, sequenced in a study of patients and donors after allogeneic stem cell transplantation. TCRdb called the RT-PCR reads again in MiXCR, with one record for every CDR3 protein. The sample has 150,000 to 200,000 distinct CDR3 sequences; 24% are singletons. The sample comprised blood, either unsorted or a sorted T cell fraction (not recorded which). The receptors derive from a human donor who was either an allogeneic HSCT recipient or a stem cell or donor lymphocyte infusion donor (not recorded which). It is not recorded whose cells these are; they may come from a transplant donor.

The chain carries TRBV20-1 and TRBJ2-1; possible D gene TRBD1, 5 bases. Germline assignment: CDR1 DFQATT and CDR2 SNEGSKA (reference sequence). The CDR3 contains 16 residues. Trimming took 0 bases from V and 4 from J, leaving 16 bases between them. DNA for the CDR3: TGCAGTGCTAGAGACTACCTGGTCGACAGTTACAATGAGCAGTTCTTC. Translated, it gives CSARDYLVDSYNEQFF.

This clonotype was seen a few times. The J gene is TRBJ1-5, the V gene TRBV7-2, with TRBD1 as a possible D gene (5 bases). Germline CDR1 is SGHTA and CDR2 is FQGNSA. CDR3 length: 13 residues. Between the trimmed V and J ends, which lost 1 base and 6 bases, there was a span of 7 bases. CDR3 in DNA: TGTGCCAGCAGCTTAGGGGGCAGTCAGCCCCAGCATTTT. Translated: CASSLGGSQPQHF.

This clonotype was found many times. This chain connects TRBV7-9 to TRBJ2-1; possibly TRBD2 for D (5 bases). The germline V gene has CDR1 SEHNR and CDR2 FQNEAQ (reference sequence). CDR3 length equals 12 residues. Trimming shortened V by 1 base and J by 13 bases, and 11 bases separated the two germline ends. The CDR3 loop is CASSLDAASQFF. DNA for the CDR3: TGTGCCAGCAGCTTAGATGCGGCTAGCCAGTTCTTC.

The rearrangement links TRBV25-1 to TRBJ2-3; no definite D call. V lost 8 bases and J 1 base, leaving 7 bases between the germline ends. The CDR3 loop spans 12 amino acids. Germline V gene data show CDR1 as MGHDK and CDR2 as SYGVNS. The CDR3 reads CASRSGTDTQYF. The CDR3 DNA follows: TGTGCCAGCCGGAGCGGCACAGATACGCAGTATTTT.

This sequence joins TRBV7-9 and TRBJ1-4; 8 bases map to TRBD1. From germline, CDR1 is SEHNR and CDR2 FQNEAQ (reference sequence). The CDR3 runs 13 residues. V shed 5 bases, J shed 8 bases, and the junction held 4 bases outside the gene matches. CDR3 amino acids: CASSGQGFEKLFF. The CDR3 region has the DNA TGTGCCAGCAGCGGACAGGGTTTCGAAAAACTGTTTTTT.

This clonotype was seen ten or more times. The chain links TRBV10-3 to TRBJ1-3; D unresolved. Trimming pared 3 bases from V and 0 bases from J, leaving 12 bases between. The germline V gene has CDR1 ENHRY and CDR2 SYGVKD. This CDR3 is built from 16 residues. Here the CDR3 reads CAISEGWRTSGNTIYF. The CDR3 coding sequence is TGTGCCATCAGTGAAGGTTGGAGGACCTCTGGAAACACCATATATTTT.

This rearrangement joins TRBV6-1 to TRBJ2-7, with TRBD1 matching over 7 bases. Germline values: CDR1 MNHNS, CDR2 SASEGT. This CDR3 region has 11 residues. Trimming cost V 6 bases and J 6 bases; bases outside gene matches: 2. CDR3 coding DNA: TGTGCCAGCAGGACAGGGCCCGAGCAGTACTTC. Amino acids: CASRTGPEQYF.

CDR3 sequence (DNA): TGCAGCGCCGCTGAGGGGAGGAATGAAAAACTGTTTTTT. Protein product: CSAAEGRNEKLFF. The V call is TRBV29-1, the J call TRBJ1-4, with D perhaps TRBD1 (5 bases). The CDR3 runs to 13 residues. Looked up from germline, CDR1 is SQVTM and CDR2 is ANQGSEA. V shed 7 bases and J shed 5 bases, with 14 bases lying between them.

The rearrangement links TRBV2 to TRBJ1-4; D might be TRBD1 (5 bases). The CDR3 sequence is 14 residues long. Germline CDR1 SNHLY, CDR2 FYNNEI. Trimming stripped 5 bases from V and 5 bases from J, with 12 bases between. In DNA form, the CDR3 reads TGTGCCAGCAGTACCCGGGGGGTCAATGAAAAACTGTTTTTT. Translation: CASSTRGVNEKLFF.

This clonotype was detected only a few times. The CDR3 DNA sequence: TGTGCCAGCTCACCCCGACAGGGTTTCGAGACCCAGTACTTC. Translating it yields CASSPRQGFETQYF. The V and J genes are TRBV18 and TRBJ2-5; 7 bases are shared with TRBD1. V trimming: 3 bases; J trimming: 5 bases; junction bases outside the gene matches: 6. CDR3 size: 14 residues. Germline values: CDR1 KGHSH, CDR2 LQKENI.

This clonotype came up once. V usage is TRBV18 and J usage is TRBJ1-4; TRBD1 aligns across 11 bases. The V gene end was trimmed by 3 bases and the J gene end by 8 bases; junction bases not matched to a gene: 5. Germline assignment: CDR1 KGHSH and CDR2 LQKENI. The CDR3 consists of 15 residues. The CDR3 is CASSPDRGLGEKLFF. CDR3 nucleotides: TGTGCCAGCTCACCGGACAGGGGGCTAGGAGAAAAACTGTTTTTT.

The V gene is TRBV29-1, the J gene TRBJ2-7, with 7 nucleotides matching TRBD1. The length of the CDR3 is 13 residues. V gave up 4 bases and J gave up 2 bases; unmatched junction bases: 5. Germline CDR1 SQVTM, CDR2 ANQGSEA. As DNA, the CDR3 is TGCAGCGTTGCAACAGGGGTGACCTACGAGCAGTACTTC. Translating gives CSVATGVTYEQYF.

This clonotype was recorded a few times. V usage is TRBV20-1 and J usage is TRBJ1-2; possibly TRBD1 for D (5 bases). This CDR3 comprises 14 residues. Germline loops: CDR1 DFQATT, CDR2 SNEGSKA (reference sequence). The ends were cut back, 1 base at V and 5 bases at J, with 14 bases in the middle. CDR3 amino acids: CSARVAGFSYGYTF. The CDR3 DNA follows: TGCAGTGCTAGAGTTGCAGGGTTCTCGTATGGCTACACCTTC.

This chain connects TRBV7-2 to TRBJ2-5; 7 bases fit TRBD2. CDR1 and CDR2 (germline): SGHTA, FQGNSA. J lost 4 bases, V lost 5 bases, and 13 bases had no gene match. This CDR3 comprises 16 residues. The CDR3 sequence: CASSPSGVGSLETQYF. For the CDR3, the DNA is TGTGCCAGCAGCCCGAGCGGGGTGGGATCCTTAGAGACCCAGTACTTC.

The rearrangement uses TRBV7-2 and TRBJ2-1, with 8 bases lining up with TRBD1. V gave up 3 bases and J gave up 8 bases; unmatched junction bases: 9. Germline values: CDR1 SGHTA, CDR2 FQGNSA. The CDR3 has 15 amino acids. This CDR3 is CASSFWTGLGDEQFF. The CDR3 DNA reads as TGTGCCAGCAGCTTCTGGACAGGGCTAGGCGATGAGCAGTTCTTC.

The chain recombines TRBV9 with TRBJ2-3; 8 bases align to TRBD2. V shed 4 bases, J shed 11 bases, and the junction held 6 bases outside the gene matches. The CDR3 loop spans 12 amino acids. CDR1 and CDR2 (germline): SGDLS, YYNGEE. CDR3 coding DNA: TGTGCCAGCAGCTCGACTAGCGAAGGGCAGTATTTT. This encodes CASSSTSEGQYF.

The chain recombines TRBV9 with TRBJ1-6; no firm D call. Trimming took off 0 bases at V and 10 bases at J, with 11 bases between the two ends. The CDR3 is 14 amino acids. The germline CDR1 and CDR2 sequences are SGDLS and YYNGEE. The CDR3 sequence is CASSVEAIPSPLHF. DNA of the CDR3: TGTGCCAGCAGCGTAGAGGCCATCCCCTCACCCCTCCACTTT.

CDR3 DNA: TGCGCCAGCAGCTTGGAGTTGAGAAACTACGAGCAGTACTTC. Its protein product is CASSLELRNYEQYF. The chain links TRBV5-1 to TRBJ2-7; D is unresolved. The CDR3 is made up of 14 amino acids. V was cut by 0 bases and J by 3 bases, with 10 bases left in between. Germline CDR1 SGHRS, CDR2 YFSETQ.

This clonotype was seen only once. The rearrangement links TRBV29-1 to TRBJ2-7; 9 positions match TRBD1. Germline V gene sequence: CDR1 SQVTM, CDR2 ANQGSEA. CDR3 length: 12 residues. With V trimmed by 3 bases and J by 6 bases, 3 bases remained unmatched. DNA of the CDR3: TGCAGCGTTGAGACGGACAGGGGCGAGCAGTACTTC. Protein sequence: CSVETDRGEQYF.

The genes are TRBV5-1 and TRBJ2-2, with TRBD1 as a possible D gene (6 bases). In germline, CDR1 is SGHRS, CDR2 YFSETQ. Trimming took off 3 bases at V and 0 bases at J, with 12 bases between the two ends. The CDR3 sequence is 16 residues long. CDR3 coding DNA: TGCGCCAGCAGCTCGACAGGCCTCTCGAACACCGGGGAGCTGTTTTTT. Protein: CASSSTGLSNTGELFF.

V and J are TRBV5-6 and TRBJ1-6; maybe TRBD1 (5 bases). Trimming took 2 bases from V and 6 from J, leaving 12 bases between them. CDR1 and CDR2 from the germline V gene are SGHDT and YYEEEE. CDR3 length equals 15 residues. The CDR3 spells CASSLDSELNSPLHF. The CDR3 coding sequence is TGTGCCAGCAGCTTAGACAGCGAACTTAATTCACCCCTCCACTTT.

The chain couples TRBV21-1 to TRBJ1-1. TRBV21-1 is noted as a pseudogene. This CDR3 is built from 14 residues. The CDR3 bases are TGTGCCAGCTCCAACCGAGGTGGGAACACTGAAGCTTTCTTT. Translating gives CASSNRGGNTEAFF.

The CDR3 nucleotides read TGTGCCAGCAGTTTCAGGAGCCAAGAGACCCAGTACTTC. Protein sequence: CASSFRSQETQYF. The chain combines TRBV2 with TRBJ2-5; D call uncertain. V lost 5 bases and J 1 base, leaving 8 bases between the germline ends. Germline V CDR1 and CDR2: SNHLY, FYNNEI. This CDR3 has 13 residues.

This clonotype was detected only a few times. J is TRBJ2-7 and V is TRBV12-3 or TRBV12-4; either TRBD1 or TRBD2 may supply D (5 bases each). CDR3 length: 15 amino acids. The germline V and J ends were trimmed by 5 bases and 4 bases, with 18 bases remaining between them. CDR3: CASSASRGEGYEQYF. CDR3 in DNA: TGTGCCAGCAGTGCCTCTCGGGGCGAGGGTTACGAGCAGTACTTC.

This chain joins TRBV6-5 and TRBJ2-1; D possibly uses TRBD1 or TRBD2 (5 bases each). The germline CDR1 and CDR2 sequences are MNHEY and SVGAGI. There are 16 residues in the CDR3. The V end was cut by 5 bases, the J end by 0 bases, with 14 bases between. The CDR3 loop reads CASSRWDHSSYNEQFF. The CDR3 bases are TGTGCCAGCAGTCGGTGGGACCATAGCTCCTACAATGAGCAGTTCTTC.

There are a few counts of this clonotype. The chain is built from TRBV7-2 and TRBJ2-4, with D possibly TRBD2 on 5 matching bases. Germline CDR1 is SGHTA and CDR2 is FQGNSA. The CDR3 is made up of 16 amino acids. The V gene lost 3 bases and the J gene lost 6 bases, with 18 bases spanning the gap. The CDR3 loop reads CASSLTTQSLRNIQYF. For the CDR3, the DNA is TGTGCCAGCAGCTTGACTACCCAGTCGTTAAGAAACATTCAGTACTTC.